Listed below are T cell receptor beta chains from one sample, sequenced in a study of cytomegalovirus exposure and HLA in healthy donors. Sequenced by immunoSEQ multiplex PCR; TCRdb stores in-frame clones only, minus some. The sample has 95,000 to 100,000 clones, around 79% seen once; the top ten hold less than 2%. Sequences were obtained from PBMCs. These receptors came from a woman aged 40-49 years in good health and CMV-seronegative. CDR3s include the opening cysteine and the closing phenylalanine or tryptophan. D genes are given only for firm matches. Not every row has a clone size; where given, it reads once, few, many or a size class.

TRBJ2-5 | . | . | TRBV4-2 | CASSQEPPQGGETQYF | TGTGCCAGCAGCCAAGAACCGCCCCAGGGTGGAGAGACCCAGTACTTC
TRBJ2-2 | TRBD2 | once | TRBV4-3 | CASSPGLAGGTNTGELFF | TGCGCCAGCAGCCCGGGACTAGCGGGGGGTACGAACACCGGGGAGCTGTTTTTT
TRBJ1-1 | . | few | TRBV27 | CASISTMRGQRVSEAFF | TGTGCCAGCATCTCAACAATGCGGGGGCAGCGAGTTTCCGAAGCTTTCTTT
TRBJ2-5 | . | . | TRBV6-5 | CASSYSVEETQYF | TGTGCCAGCAGTTACTCAGTAGAAGAGACCCAGTACTTC
TRBJ1-4 | TRBD1 | . | TRBV19 | CASSGQGAGPTNEKLFF | TGTGCCAGTAGCGGCCAGGGGGCAGGGCCTACTAATGAAAAACTGTTTTTT
TRBJ2-5 | . | . | TRBV2 | CASNSGVNQETQYF | TGTGCCAGCAATTCAGGGGTCAACCAAGAGACCCAGTACTTC
TRBJ2-3 | . | . | TRBV7-3 | CASSLLATNTDTQYF | TGTGCCAGCAGCTTACTCGCTACCAACACAGATACGCAGTATTTT
TRBJ2-7 | TRBD2 | . | TRBV19 | CASSTSPSGGLYEQYF | TGTGCCAGTAGTACCTCCCCTAGCGGGGGACTCTACGAGCAGTACTTC
TRBJ2-7 | . | few | TRBV2 | CASSYRVPGDEQYF | TGTGCCAGCAGCTACAGGGTCCCAGGGGACGAGCAGTACTTC
TRBJ1-2 | TRBD1 | . | TRBV4-3 | CASSQDRSTGGLGYGYTF | TGCGCCAGCAGCCAAGATCGGTCGACAGGGGGCTTGGGCTATGGCTACACCTTC
TRBJ2-3 | TRBD2 | few | TRBV4-3 | CASSQDLGAGTITDTQYF | TGCGCCAGCAGCCAAGATCTTGGGGCGGGGACTATTACAGATACGCAGTATTTT
TRBJ2-3 | TRBD2 | . | TRBV9 | CASSPGTTLLGDTQYF | TGTGCCAGCAGCCCAGGGACTACCCTGCTGGGGGATACGCAGTATTTT
TRBJ2-1 | TRBD2 | . | TRBV7-2 | CASSLARGTSGTYNEQFF | TGTGCCAGCAGCTTAGCCCGAGGGACTAGCGGGACCTACAATGAGCAGTTCTTC
TRBJ1-1 | TRBD1 | . | TRBV27 | CASSLTGGNTEAFF | TGTGCCAGCAGTTTGACAGGGGGGAACACTGAAGCTTTCTTT
TRBJ2-5 | TRBD2 | . | TRBV5-5 | CASSLAGGHETQYF | TGTGCCAGCAGCTTGGCGGGAGGGCACGAGACCCAGTACTTC
TRBJ2-7 | . | few | TRBV27 | CATRDSPSLEQYF | TGTGCCACCCGGGACTCCCCAAGTCTCGAGCAGTACTTC
TRBJ2-7 | . | . | TRBV7-9 | CASSLAGGEQYF | TGTGCCAGCAGCTTAGCAGGGGGAGAGCAGTACTTC
TRBJ2-7 | TRBD1 | . | TRBV30 | CAWSTLTGTGVSYEQYF | TGTGCCTGGAGTACCCTAACCGGGACAGGGGTTTCCTACGAGCAGTACTTC
TRBJ2-7 | TRBD1 | . | TRBV28 | CASTPLTRDRGYEQYF | TGTGCCAGCACTCCTTTAACCCGGGACAGGGGATACGAGCAGTACTTC
TRBJ1-4 | . | . | TRBV9 | CASSVRQNNEKLFF | TGTGCCAGCAGCGTCAGACAGAATAATGAAAAACTGTTTTTT
TRBJ1-1 | TRBD1 | few | TRBV4-2 | CASSREGTDNTEAFF | TGTGCCAGCAGCCGCGAAGGGACAGATAACACTGAAGCTTTCTTT
TRBJ1-4 | TRBD1 | . | TRBV19 | CASSIGQAGNEKLFF | TGTGCCAGTAGTATCGGACAGGCCGGTAATGAAAAACTGTTTTTT
TRBJ1-2 | . | . | TRBV30 | CAWLRSSYGYTF | TGTGCCTGGCTTCGCAGTTCCTATGGCTACACCTTC
TRBJ2-1 | TRBD2 | few | TRBV6-1 | CASSAGTSGGAWNNEQFF | TGTGCCAGCAGTGCTGGGACTAGCGGGGGGGCGTGGAACAATGAGCAGTTCTTC
TRBJ2-7 | TRBD1 | . | TRBV5-3 | CARSPTPGQPLDEQYF | TGTGCCAGAAGCCCAACTCCGGGACAGCCACTGGACGAGCAGTACTTC
TRBJ2-3 | TRBD2 | . | TRBV27 | CASSLGEGSTDTQYF | TGTGCCAGCAGTTTAGGGGAGGGAAGCACAGATACGCAGTATTTT
TRBJ2-7 | . | . | TRBV5-1 | CASSSTPTGIGTNYEQYF | TGCGCCAGCAGCTCCACCCCGACCGGGATTGGGACAAACTACGAGCAGTACTTC
TRBJ2-3 | . | . | TRBV7-9 | CASSPQATQYF | TGTGCCAGCAGCCCCCAGGCGACGCAGTATTTT